This T cell receptor beta chain came from a study of blood T cell repertoires in COVID-19. In the study overall: The United States, Italy and Spain supplied acute and convalescent COVID-19 samples. Sources were T cells, B-cell-depleted T cells, or PBMCs; the material itself was cDNA or gDNA.

The CDR3 has 13 amino acids. Trimming pared 2 bases from V and 8 bases from J, leaving 12 bases between. The V gene's germline CDR1 is SGHAT and CDR2 FQDESV (reference sequence). Original handling: Estimation of nucleated cell counts relied on the amplification of reference gene primers. Data came from immunoSEQ multiplex PCR; TCRdb stores just in-frame clones and leaves some out. V, J and clone size are those of that table, while D and trimming were read from the DNA. The sample lists 250,000 to 400,000 clones, 88% occurring once. The Seattle patients joined while their infection was active and were tracked longitudinally afterward. This clone appeared once.

The sample consisted of peripheral blood. The receptor's source is a woman aged 25 to 39 with COVID-19, enrolled during active disease. V gene TRBV11-1 combines with J gene TRBJ1-1; D unclear. For the CDR3, the DNA is TGTGCCAGCAGCTTATGGGCACTGACAGAAGCTTTCTTT. Translation gives CASSLWALTEAFF. Variable domain in full (rest from reference TRBV11-1 and TRBJ1-1): EAEVAQSPRYKITEKSQAVAFWCDPISGHATLYWYRQILGQGPELLVQFQDESVVDDSQLPKDRFSAERLKGVDSTLKIQPAELGDSAMYLCASSLWALTEAFFGQGTRLTVV.